The clone carrying this T cell receptor (beta chain) was seen more than once but under ten times. Antigen: not known. Peripheral blood came from all dose cohorts at three timepoints. These data originate in a study of OX40 agonist ivuxolimab in advanced cancers. Study-wide context: Participants could have had prior anti-PD-1, anti-PD-L1 or anti-CTLA-4 therapy, and approximately 37% had some. General study results and limits: Compared with others, partial responders at 0.1-3.0 mg/kg displayed clonal expansion among the lowest. Clonal expansion from baseline to week 6 occurred in both CD4+ and CD8+ T cells.

The data were produced by immunoSEQ multiplex PCR, yet TCRdb's version contains in-frame clones alone and is incomplete. The data contain around 65,000 clones, 70% to 90% of them singletons. The CDR3 has 14 amino acids. Per the germline V gene, CDR1 is KGHSH and CDR2 is LQKENI. Trimming left V 6 bases short and J 4 bases short, with 13 bases between. This rearrangement joins TRBV18 to TRBJ1-5; D perhaps matches TRBD1 (5 bases). This TCR was recovered from an adult with an advanced solid tumor such as melanoma, head and neck, liver or kidney cancer. The sequencing used CD4+ or CD8+ T cells sorted from blood, collected in a trial of the OX40 agonist ivuxolimab. The CDR3 coding sequence is TGTGCCAGCTCTCTTTATGGGGGGAATCAGCCCCAGCATTTT. Amino acids: CASSLYGGNQPQHF.